Below, one TCR beta chain is given with its context. The time point denotes: pre-sensitization, week 0. As for treatment: therapeutic diphenylcyclopropenone sensitization with weekly scalp DPC. Individual cDNA molecules each carried unique molecular identifiers attached by the library. A single record per CDR3 protein comes from TCRdb applying MiXCR to the RACE reads. The sample has roughly 380,000 distinct CDR3 sequences; 5.1% are singletons. The data originate from a study of human T cells and chemical hapten exposure. Study-wide context: The patients were mostly female; they had alopecia areata, totalis or universalis.

The CDR3 loop spans 14 amino acids. Losses at the gene ends were 5 bases for V and 2 bases for J; bases not matched to a gene: 2. The sample in question was whole blood, obtained in connection with sensitization to the hapten diphenylcyclopropenone (DPC). The source is a woman aged 45-60 years with alopecia areata. Some clones in this sample may be carry-over from other donors' samples. This chain links TRBV12-3 or TRBV12-4 with TRBJ2-7, with 11 bases aligning to TRBD2. The CDR3 DNA reads TGTGCCAGCAGTCCACTAGCGGGAGCCTACGAGCAGTACTTC. Translation: CASSPLAGAYEQYF.